This T cell receptor beta chain was identified in a study of T cell repertoires in cytomegalovirus infection (dated by TCRdb to the late 2010s). Study-level background: Peptide stimulations targeted recently identified HLA-C-restricted CMV epitopes, whose presentation resists viral immunomodulation, together with well-studied HLA-B-restricted epitopes. The HLA type of each donor mattered for the analysis, because public TCR beta signatures pointed to carriage of CMV infection along with the matching HLA type.

TCRdb lists the instrument as Illumina HiSeq 1500. TCRdb applied fastp at Q25 and MiXCR to the public reads, then kept only in-frame beta chains. All rows with the same CDR3 protein become a single entry with the most common DNA and genes. The sample has roughly 87,000 distinct CDR3 sequences on record, around 28% of them singletons. The ten largest clones represent about 72% of the sample. What the authors observed across the whole study: In both this cohort and an independent roughly 350-donor cohort, the cumulative frequency of public TCR beta family members distinguished carriers of CMV infection plus the relevant HLA type. The ex vivo response was dominated by HLA-C-restricted CMV-specific TCR beta clonotypes, and the single most frequent clonotype in two of eight donors was supplied by these HLA-C-restricted clonotypes.

The meaning of the sample's treatment or condition label: in vitro stimulation with specific CMV peptide epitopes to enrich CMV-specific T cells. There are many counts of this clonotype. Its antigen remains undetermined. Per-nucleotide qualities are absent, and no much larger clonotype sits a single base away. Clipping removes 0 bases from V and 1 base from J, with 10 as the unmatched junction base count. According to the germline V gene, CDR1 reads SGDLS and CDR2 reads YYNGEE. Reading from cysteine to phenylalanine, the CDR3 counts 20 amino acids. Just CDR3 DNA is preserved here, 60 bases in frame from base 1.

The chain is assembled from TRBV9 and TRBJ2-1; TRBD2 fits 13 bases in the junction. The TCR comes from a human donor in good health (CMV status not recorded). Some clones in this sample may be carry-over from other donors' samples. This specimen consisted of CD8+ T cells from cultured PBMCs, obtained from culture after CMV antigen stimulation. This receptor carries the CDR3 CASSVGPGTSGVGSYNEQFF. The DNA reads TGTGCCAGCAGCGTAGGACCCGGGACTAGCGGGGTCGGGTCCTACAATGAGCAGTTCTTC.